The clone carrying this TCR beta chain was observed many times. Its matching antigen is unknown. This sample was included in a study of early T cells in non-severe SARS-CoV-2 infection. Study details: The study sequenced bulk RNA from unsorted whole blood, with chains unpaired.

The TCR library protocol attached unique molecular identifiers to the individual cDNA molecules. Each CDR3 protein gets one entry after TCRdb re-called the 5' RACE reads with MiXCR. The table lists 30,000 to 45,000 distinct CDR3 sequences, approximately 6.3% of them singletons, with roughly 26% in the top ten. Study-level results: Comparison of clonotypes with VDJdb favored anti-spike CD8 responses while missing private and CD4 specificities.

CDR1 and CDR2 (germline): DFQATT, SNEGSKA (reference sequence). The CDR3 consists of 16 residues. Trimming took 0 bases from V and 1 from J; bases not matched to a gene: 5. The TCR was taken from an adult who was a healthcare worker with PCR-confirmed SARS-CoV-2 infection or an uninfected control (not recorded which). The rearrangement links TRBV20-1 to TRBJ2-5, with 10 bases identical to TRBD2. Sequenced material: whole blood. The CDR3 sequence is CSARELGLAVQETQYF. The DNA of the CDR3 is TGCAGTGCTAGAGAGCTTGGACTAGCGGTCCAAGAGACCCAGTACTTC.